This passage covers 23 T cell receptor beta chains from one sample sequenced in a study of early T cells in non-severe SARS-CoV-2 infection. TCRdb passed the 5' RACE reads through MiXCR, listing each CDR3 protein once. The sample yields 86,000 or so distinct CDR3 sequences, around an eighth seen once. The specimen was whole blood. The receptors were sampled from an adult who was a healthcare worker with PCR-confirmed SARS-CoV-2 infection or an uninfected control (not recorded which).

This clonotype was seen many times. The chain links TRBV7-8 to TRBJ2-1; 13 bases align to TRBD2. This CDR3 region has 17 residues. V shed 4 bases, J shed 7 bases, and the junction held 10 bases outside the gene matches. Germline V gene lookup returns CDR1 SGHVS and CDR2 FQNEAQ. CDR3 bases: TGTGCCAGCAGCTCCCGACTAGCGGGAGGAATCGGGAATGAGCAGTTCTTC. Amino acids: CASSSRLAGGIGNEQFF.

The chain has TRBV19 and TRBJ2-1; 8 bases are a match to TRBD2. The CDR3 spans 15 residues. Trimming cost V 2 bases and J 9 bases; bases outside gene matches: 9. Germline V gene data show CDR1 as LNHDA and CDR2 as SQIVND (reference sequence). The CDR3 DNA reads TGTGCCAGTAGTATAAGCGGTAGCGGGGTGGTTGAGCAGTTCTTC. The encoded protein is CASSISGSGVVEQFF.

This clonotype was counted only a few times. The chain combines TRBV30 with TRBJ1-6; D unclear. V lost 7 bases and J 0 bases, leaving 7 bases between the germline ends. CDR3 length equals 13 residues. CDR1 and CDR2 from the germline V gene are GTSNPN and SVGIG (reference sequence). The CDR3 bases are TGTGCCTCGACGAGCTCCTATAATTCACCCCTCCACTTT. Protein: CASTSSYNSPLHF.

The rearrangement joins TRBV19 to TRBJ1-5; D is undetermined. The CDR3 runs 13 residues. Trimming removed 4 bases at V and 0 bases at J, with 4 bases between. Germline lookup yields CDR1 LNHDA and CDR2 SQIVND (reference sequence). This chain's CDR3 is CASSRSSNQPQHF. The CDR3 coding sequence is TGTGCCAGTAGTAGGTCTAGCAATCAGCCCCAGCATTTT.

The gene calls are TRBV12-3 or TRBV12-4 and TRBJ2-1, with TRBD1 matching 9 bases. V dropped 2 bases and J dropped 3; count of bases not matched to a gene: 5. The CDR3 loop spans 16 amino acids. CDR3 loop: CASSLPQGAVYNEQFF. CDR3 coding DNA: TGTGCCAGCAGTTTACCACAGGGGGCGGTCTACAATGAGCAGTTCTTC.

This clonotype was recorded many times. The chain couples TRBV29-1 to TRBJ2-2; the D gene could be TRBD1 or TRBD2 (5 bases each). V lost 7 bases and J lost 4, with 19 bases in between. Germline CDR1 SQVTM, CDR2 ANQGSEA. The CDR3 contains 15 residues. CDR3 in DNA: TGCAGCGCGGTTGGGGGTATTCTTTCCACCGGGGAGCTGTTTTTT. This translates into CSAVGGILSTGELFF.

The chain uses TRBV30 and TRBJ1-2; D might be TRBD1 (5 bases). Germline V gene data show CDR1 as GTSNPN and CDR2 as SVGIG (reference sequence). This CDR3 region has 15 residues. Trimming pared 1 base from V and 2 bases from J, leaving 14 bases between. CDR3 nucleotide sequence: TGTGCCTGGAGTGGGGGACTTTTGCCCAACTATGGCTACACCTTC. This encodes CAWSGGLLPNYGYTF.

V is TRBV7-2 and J is TRBJ2-1; the D gene is possibly TRBD1 (6 bases). Germline V lookup: CDR1 SGHTA, CDR2 FQGNSA. The CDR3 is 15 amino acids. V lost 3 bases to trimming and J lost 8 bases, with 17 bases between them. The DNA for the CDR3 is TGTGCCAGCAGCTTGAATCCCGTAACAGGGCATGAGCAGTTCTTC. It encodes CASSLNPVTGHEQFF.

The V call is TRBV2, the J call TRBJ2-7; no clear D. CDR3 size: 11 residues. Trimming cost V 2 bases and J 4 bases, with 3 bases left between them. Germline V CDR1 and CDR2: SNHLY, FYNNEI. The CDR3 loop reads CASSETYEQYF. The CDR3 region has the DNA TGTGCCAGCAGTGAAACGTACGAGCAGTACTTC.

This clonotype was recorded at least ten times. The chain couples TRBV27 to TRBJ2-7; D remains unclear. This CDR3 has 13 amino acids. The V gene's germline CDR1 is MNHEY and CDR2 SMNVEV (reference sequence). V gave up 6 bases and J gave up 4 bases, with 13 bases separating them. The CDR3 DNA sequence: TGTGCCAGCAGACAAACCGGGTTGTACGAGCAGTACTTC. This sequence encodes CASRQTGLYEQYF.

A remark on this clonotype: Being one base from a much bigger clone, this may be a read error. The rearrangement links TRBV5-6 to TRBJ1-1, with D possibly being TRBD1 (5 bases). The V gene's germline CDR1 is SGHDT and CDR2 YYEEEE. The CDR3 runs to 15 residues. The CDR3 spells CVSSLEQGMNTEAFF. In DNA form, the CDR3 reads TGTGTCAGCAGCTTGGAGCAGGGAATGAACACTGAAGCTTTCTTT.

This clonotype has a count of ten or more. J is TRBJ2-1 and V is TRBV6-5, with D perhaps assigned TRBD1 or TRBD2 (6 bases each). The CDR3 is 14 amino acids. Germline CDR1 MNHEY, CDR2 SVGAGI. Trimming removed 6 bases from V and 7 bases from J, with 16 bases in between. The CDR3 DNA reads TGTGCCAGCAGCCTGAAGAGGGGGAGGAATGAGCAGTTCTTC. The encoded protein is CASSLKRGRNEQFF.

Ten or more counts support this clonotype. This chain connects TRBV29-1 to TRBJ2-7; no reliable D call. Germline assignment: CDR1 SQVTM and CDR2 ANQGSEA. V gave up 0 bases and J gave up 2 bases, with 8 bases separating them. CDR3 length: 13 residues. The chain's CDR3 is CSVEDPQTYEQYF. Written as DNA, the CDR3 is TGCAGCGTTGAAGATCCCCAGACCTACGAGCAGTACTTC.

The chain employs TRBV20-1 and TRBJ2-5; the match to TRBD1 covers 7 bases. The V gene's germline CDR1 is DFQATT and CDR2 SNEGSKA (reference sequence). The length of the CDR3 is 13 residues. The V gene end was trimmed by 5 bases and the J gene end by 2 bases; junction bases not matched to a gene: 5. The CDR3 nucleotides are TGCAGTGCTGGGACAGAACTTCAAGAGACCCAGTACTTC. Amino acid sequence: CSAGTELQETQYF.

This rearrangement joins TRBV6-2 or TRBV6-3 to TRBJ2-5; TRBD1 agrees at 9 bases. Trimming at V came to 6 bases and at J to 4 bases, leaving 6 bases not matched to a gene. Germline V gene data show CDR1 as MNHEY and CDR2 as SVGEGT. The CDR3 is 14 amino acids. CDR3 sequence (DNA): TGTGCCAGCAGCGAATACAGGGGGCGAGAGACCCAGTACTTC. Translation: CASSEYRGRETQYF.

The gene calls are TRBV29-1 and TRBJ2-3; D may be TRBD1 or TRBD2 (5 bases each). Germline lookup yields CDR1 SQVTM and CDR2 ANQGSEA. This CDR3 is 15 amino acids long. Trimming removed 6 bases from V and 6 bases from J, with 22 bases in between. Here the CDR3 DNA reads TGCAGCGTGACCGGGACCTCCTCTTCCCCCGATACGCAGTATTTT. Its translation: CSVTGTSSSPDTQYF.

This clonotype was detected ten times or more. The chain uses TRBV7-8 and TRBJ1-1, with D unresolved. V shed 4 bases and J shed 1 base, with 10 bases lying between them. CDR3 size: 14 residues. Germline V gene data show CDR1 as SGHVS and CDR2 as FQNEAQ. The CDR3: CASSSPLPNTEAFF. The CDR3 nucleotides are TGTGCCAGCAGCTCCCCTCTACCGAACACTGAAGCTTTCTTT.

This clonotype was seen ten or more times. This chain connects TRBV2 to TRBJ2-3, with 7 positions matching TRBD2. The germline V gene encodes CDR1 SNHLY and CDR2 FYNNEI. V shed 6 bases, J shed 4 bases, and the junction held 13 bases outside the gene matches. This CDR3 has 16 amino acids. The CDR3 DNA reads TGTGCCAGCAGGCCCCCCGGGGGGTGGACTTCAGATACGCAGTATTTT. This translates into CASRPPGGWTSDTQYF. Full variable domain (rest looked up from reference TRBV2 and TRBJ2-3): EPEVTQTPSHQVTQMGQEVILRCVPISNHLYFYWYRQILGQKVEFLVSFYNNEISEKSEIFDDQFSVERPDGSNFTLKIRSTKLEDSAMYFCASRPPGGWTSDTQYFGPGTRLTVL.

This clonotype was seen a few times. The chain recombines TRBV29-1 with TRBJ2-2, with 8 bases aligning to TRBD1. Germline V gene sequence: CDR1 SQVTM, CDR2 ANQGSEA. V was clipped by 5 bases and J by 4 bases; unmatched bases: 0. The CDR3 runs 12 residues. The CDR3 loop is CSVQGATGELFF. The CDR3 bases are TGCAGCGTTCAGGGGGCCACCGGGGAGCTGTTTTTT.

For this clonotype: One end of the junction is discordant with germline, which a read error may explain. The chain has TRBV2 and TRBJ1-5; D might be TRBD1 (6 bases). This CDR3 has 11 residues. Germline CDR1 SNHLY, CDR2 FYNNEI. The CDR3 reads CASSAGHLSVF. The CDR3 DNA reads TGTGCCAGCAGCGCGGGACACTTATCCGTTTTT.

This clonotype was seen ten or more times. This chain connects TRBV7-9 to TRBJ1-6; possible D gene TRBD1, 5 bases. CDR1 SEHNR and CDR2 FQNEAQ come from the germline V gene (reference sequence). V lost 7 bases and J 3 bases, leaving 13 bases between the germline ends. There are 15 residues in the CDR3. CDR3 amino acids: CASTPGAIYNSPLHF. In DNA form, the CDR3 reads TGTGCCAGCACCCCCGGGGCCATCTATAATTCACCCCTCCACTTT.

V gene TRBV30 combines with J gene TRBJ2-2; 7 nucleotides agree with TRBD2. After removal of 0 bases from V and 5 bases from J, the junction contained 6 bases not matched to a gene. CDR1 and CDR2 from the germline V gene are GTSNPN and SVGIG (reference sequence). There are 15 residues in the CDR3. The chain's CDR3 is CAWSVGGRETGELFF. As DNA, the CDR3 is TGTGCCTGGAGTGTTGGCGGGAGAGAAACCGGGGAGCTGTTTTTT.

The sample holds a few counts of this clonotype. The chain employs TRBV29-1 and TRBJ2-3; tentative D call: TRBD2 (6 bases). Germline-derived CDR1 and CDR2 are SQVTM and ANQGSEA. This CDR3 has 12 residues. Trimming took 5 bases from V and 0 from J, leaving 6 bases between them. The CDR3 DNA follows: TGCAGCGTTCGGGAGAGCACAGATACGCAGTATTTT. This codes for CSVRESTDTQYF.